The rows below give T cell receptor beta chains drawn from one sample of a study of blood T cells in healthy people across ages. TCRdb re-called the 5' RACE reads through MiXCR, storing one row per CDR3 protein. The profile shows approximately 1,000,000 distinct CDR3 sequences, 30% to 40% of them singletons. Input material: blood. Receptors originate from a man younger than 35 in good health. The CDR3 runs from the conserved cysteine through the conserved F or W. Fields, in order: clone size, V gene, D gene, J gene, CDR3 protein, CDR3 DNA. The D gene is left open where the match is weak. The size field is filled for only some rows; it gives once, few, many or a size class.

few	TRBV6-2/TRBV6-3	TRBD1	TRBJ2-7	CASTHSGQPLYEQYF	TGTGCCAGCACTCACTCGGGACAGCCCCTCTACGAGCAGTACTTC
.	TRBV12-3/TRBV12-4	TRBD1	TRBJ1-4	CASRLQGPNEKLFF	TGTGCCAGCAGACTACAGGGGCCTAATGAAAAACTGTTTTTT
few	TRBV2	TRBD1	TRBJ1-1	CASSLSRGRGAAFF	TGTGCCAGCAGCCTCAGCAGGGGGCGTGGGGCAGCTTTCTTT
.	TRBV3-1	TRBD1	TRBJ2-7	CASSQIPGQIYEQYF	TGTGCCAGCAGCCAGATCCCGGGACAGATCTACGAGCAGTACTTC
.	TRBV6-6	.	TRBJ1-2	CACSPDRNYGYTF	TGTGCCTGCAGTCCTGACAGAAACTATGGCTACACCTTC
.	TRBV25-1	.	TRBJ1-2	CASSEMGLGQFYGYTF	TGTGCCAGCAGTGAAATGGGGCTTGGGCAGTTCTATGGCTACACCTTC
many	TRBV12-3/TRBV12-4	.	TRBJ2-1	CASGGSSYNEQFF	TGTGCCAGCGGGGGGAGCTCCTACAATGAGCAGTTCTTC
few	TRBV12-3/TRBV12-4	.	TRBJ1-5	CASRTAGVNQPQHF	TGTGCCAGCAGGACGGCGGGAGTCAATCAGCCCCAGCATTTT
once	TRBV7-2	.	TRBJ1-3	CASSPQTDFGNTIYF	TGTGCCAGCAGCCCCCAGACAGATTTCGGAAACACCATATATTTT
.	TRBV29-1	.	TRBJ2-7	CSVEDTRGSEQYF	TGCAGCGTTGAAGATACCCGGGGGAGCGAGCAGTACTTC
.	TRBV20-1	.	TRBJ1-2	CSARDQEWSGYTF	TGCAGTGCTAGAGATCAAGAGTGGTCTGGCTACACCTTC
.	TRBV5-1	TRBD2	TRBJ2-1	CASSLTSGTSGVNEQFF	TGCGCCAGCAGCCTTACCTCCGGGACTAGCGGGGTAAATGAGCAGTTCTTC
.	TRBV20-1	.	TRBJ2-5	CSAVEGDQETQYF	TGCAGTGCTGTGGAAGGGGACCAAGAGACCCAGTACTTC
.	TRBV14	.	TRBJ1-6	CASSKRDSSYNSPLHF	TGTGCCAGCAGCAAAAGAGACAGCTCCTATAATTCACCCCTCCACTTT
few	TRBV7-3	.	TRBJ2-2	CASRPEVGGELFF	TGTGCCAGCAGGCCCGAGGTTGGCGGGGAGCTGTTTTTT
few	TRBV7-9	.	TRBJ1-2	CASSLSGAAYGYTF	TGTGCCAGCAGCTTGTCCGGAGCAGCCTATGGCTACACCTTC
few	TRBV20-1	.	TRBJ1-1	CSAISLFLNTEAFF	TGCAGTGCCATCAGCCTTTTTTTGAACACTGAAGCTTTCTTT
.	TRBV4-3	.	TRBJ2-2	CASSQMGTSKTGELFF	TGCGCCAGCAGCCAAATGGGGACAAGTAAAACCGGGGAGCTGTTTTTT
.	TRBV18	.	TRBJ1-1	CASSLSGDPMNTEAFF	TGTGCCAGCTCACTCTCAGGAGACCCCATGAACACTGAAGCTTTCTTT
.	TRBV14	.	TRBJ1-1	CASSQDIGAGPTEAFF	TGTGCCAGCAGCCAAGATATAGGTGCAGGGCCCACTGAAGCTTTCTTT
few	TRBV6-1	.	TRBJ1-2	CASSETTTPAAYGYTF	TGTGCCAGCAGTGAAACTACCACACCGGCGGCGTATGGCTACACCTTC
.	TRBV7-9	TRBD1	TRBJ2-7	CASSVGTGYSSYEQYF	TGTGCCAGCAGCGTCGGGACAGGCTATAGCTCCTACGAGCAGTACTTC
.	TRBV3-1	.	TRBJ1-5	CASSQDYGGIAQPQHF	TGTGCCAGCAGCCAAGATTATGGGGGGATTGCTCAGCCCCAGCATTTT
few	TRBV30	.	TRBJ2-1	CAGSLRGNEQFF	TGTGCCGGGAGTCTCCGGGGCAATGAGCAGTTCTTC
.	TRBV6-2/TRBV6-3	.	TRBJ2-7	CASSDGTYSYEQYF	TGTGCCAGCAGCGACGGCACCTACTCCTACGAGCAGTACTTC
.	TRBV7-8	.	TRBJ2-7	CASSLRRAYEQYF	TGTGCCAGCAGCTTAAGAAGGGCTTACGAGCAGTACTTC
few	TRBV7-9	.	TRBJ1-1	CASSLDWAGGEAFF	TGTGCCAGCAGCTTAGATTGGGCAGGTGGTGAAGCTTTCTTT
.	TRBV7-2	.	TRBJ2-3	CASSLVPRTDTQYF	TGTGCCAGCAGCTTAGTTCCCCGCACAGATACGCAGTATTTT
.	TRBV5-5	.	TRBJ2-3	CASSLVRETDTQYF	TGTGCCAGCAGCTTGGTCCGGGAGACAGATACGCAGTATTTT
.	TRBV7-9	.	TRBJ2-2	CASSILQRNTGELFF	TGTGCCAGCAGCATTTTACAGCGGAACACCGGGGAGCTGTTTTTT
.	TRBV7-2	TRBD1	TRBJ1-5	CASSQQPPLTGVNQPQHF	TGTGCCAGCAGCCAACAACCGCCCCTAACAGGGGTCAATCAGCCCCAGCATTTT
.	TRBV27	TRBD2	TRBJ2-1	CASRSGGAYNEQFF	TGTGCCAGCCGAAGCGGGGGGGCCTACAATGAGCAGTTCTTC
few	TRBV12-3/TRBV12-4	.	TRBJ1-3	CASSFRDSGNTIYF	TGTGCCAGCAGTTTCCGAGACTCTGGAAACACCATATATTTT
few	TRBV5-6	TRBD2	TRBJ2-3	CASSLVGWGGGDTQYF	TGTGCCAGCAGCTTAGTTGGTTGGGGGGGAGGAGATACGCAGTATTTT
.	TRBV20-1	.	TRBJ2-5	CSARDSGSITRETQYF	TGCAGTGCTAGAGATTCAGGGTCGATAACCCGAGAGACCCAGTACTTC
.	TRBV20-1	TRBD1	TRBJ2-3	CSAREEGADTQYF	TGCAGTGCTAGAGAAGAGGGGGCGGATACGCAGTATTTT
.	TRBV7-2	TRBD1	TRBJ2-1	CASSLAVDRVVNNEQFF	TGTGCCAGCAGCTTAGCGGTCGACAGGGTCGTGAACAATGAGCAGTTCTTC
.	TRBV20-1	.	TRBJ2-2	CSAGRTGELFF	TGCAGTGCTGGGAGAACCGGGGAGCTGTTTTTT
.	TRBV7-8	.	TRBJ1-2	CASSSASGSYYGYTF	TGTGCCAGCAGCTCCGCGTCGGGATCTTACTATGGCTACACCTTC
many	TRBV29-1	.	TRBJ2-5	CSVEATATETQYF	TGCAGCGTTGAAGCCACAGCAACGGAGACCCAGTACTTC
.	TRBV10-3	TRBD1	TRBJ1-5	CAISADRGAQPQHF	TGTGCCATCAGCGCCGACAGGGGAGCTCAGCCCCAGCATTTT
.	TRBV20-1	.	TRBJ2-7	CSARDKGSSYEQYF	TGCAGTGCTAGAGATAAAGGCAGCTCCTACGAGCAGTACTTC
once	TRBV7-8	.	TRBJ2-7	CASSLAGGTNEQYF	TGTGCCAGCAGCTTAGCGGGGGGCACGAATGAGCAGTACTTC
few	TRBV4-1	.	TRBJ2-7	CASSQDAREHYEQYF	TGCGCCAGCAGCCAAGATGCGAGGGAACACTACGAGCAGTACTTC
.	TRBV4-2	.	TRBJ2-1	CASSHSTQQFF	TGTGCCAGCAGCCATTCAACCCAGCAGTTCTTC
few	TRBV7-2	TRBD2	TRBJ2-3	CASSPGLAVRGTTQYF	TGTGCCAGCAGCCCCGGACTAGCGGTTAGGGGCACTACGCAGTATTTT
.	TRBV5-1	.	TRBJ1-1	CASSVELYTEAFF	TGCGCCAGCAGCGTGGAGCTATACACTGAAGCTTTCTTT
few	TRBV4-3	TRBD1	TRBJ2-1	CASSRVGQGSYNEQFF	TGCGCCAGCAGCCGTGTGGGACAGGGTTCCTACAATGAGCAGTTCTTC
.	TRBV12-5	.	TRBJ1-2	CASGLGQPLNYGYTF	TGTGCTAGTGGTTTGGGACAGCCCTTAAACTATGGCTACACCTTC
.	TRBV29-1	TRBD1	TRBJ1-4	CSARQGLNEKLFF	TGCAGCGCGAGACAGGGCTTAAATGAAAAACTGTTTTTT
many	TRBV14	.	TRBJ2-1	CASSVGFYNEQFF	TGTGCCAGCAGCGTAGGCTTCTACAATGAGCAGTTCTTC
few	TRBV20-1	TRBD2	TRBJ2-5	CSAMTSGPQETQYF	TGCAGTGCTATGACTAGCGGGCCCCAAGAGACCCAGTACTTC
.	TRBV6-6	.	TRBJ1-1	CASSYGRENLNTEAFF	TGTGCCAGCAGTTACGGTCGGGAAAATTTGAACACTGAAGCTTTCTTT
few	TRBV4-1	.	TRBJ1-1	CASSQLGVSENTEAFF	TGCGCCAGCAGCCAACTGGGGGTTTCCGAGAACACTGAAGCTTTCTTT
few	TRBV5-1	.	TRBJ2-3	CASSPNLLGWTNTDTQYF	TGCGCCAGCAGCCCAAACCTTTTGGGTTGGACCAACACAGATACGCAGTATTTT
.	TRBV19	.	TRBJ1-2	CASTREGGYGYTF	TGTGCCAGTACCCGAGAGGGAGGCTATGGCTACACCTTC
.	TRBV6-2/TRBV6-3	.	TRBJ2-5	CASSKSLFSTGGYQETQYF	TGTGCCAGCAGTAAATCCTTATTCTCGACAGGCGGCTACCAAGAGACCCAGTACTTC
.	TRBV5-1	.	TRBJ1-4	CASSLGGSGGPATNEKLFF	TGCGCCAGCAGCTTGGGGGGGTCCGGAGGCCCTGCAACTAATGAAAAACTGTTTTTT
many	TRBV4-3	.	TRBJ2-5	CASSPGRMEETQYF	TGCGCCAGCAGCCCCGGGAGAATGGAAGAGACCCAGTACTTC